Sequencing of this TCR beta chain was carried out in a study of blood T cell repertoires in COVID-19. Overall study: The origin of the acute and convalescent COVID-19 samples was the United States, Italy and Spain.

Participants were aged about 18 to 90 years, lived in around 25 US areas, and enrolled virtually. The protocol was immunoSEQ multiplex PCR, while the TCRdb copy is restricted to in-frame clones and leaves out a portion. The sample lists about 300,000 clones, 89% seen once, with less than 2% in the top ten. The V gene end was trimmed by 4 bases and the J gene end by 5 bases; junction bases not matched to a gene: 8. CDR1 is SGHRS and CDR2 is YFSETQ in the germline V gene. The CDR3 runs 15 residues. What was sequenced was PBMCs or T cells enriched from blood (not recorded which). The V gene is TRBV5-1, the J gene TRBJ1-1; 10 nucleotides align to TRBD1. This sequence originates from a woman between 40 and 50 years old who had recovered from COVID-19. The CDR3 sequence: CASSIGTGVATEAFF. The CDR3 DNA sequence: TGCGCCAGCAGCATTGGGACAGGGGTAGCGACTGAAGCTTTCTTT.